This passage covers 21 T cell receptor beta chains from one sample sequenced in a study of response to subunit inactivated influenza vaccine. Each CDR3 protein is one row after TCRdb ran MiXCR on the RT-PCR reads. This sample has about 800,000 distinct CDR3 sequences, with 21% found just once. This specimen consisted of PBMCs from blood, obtained 5 to 6 days after vaccination. Every receptor here comes from a man in his fifties or sixties who received an inactivated influenza vaccine.

V usage is TRBV6-2 or TRBV6-3 and J usage is TRBJ2-7, with 8 positions matching TRBD2. CDR3 size: 15 residues. CDR1 and CDR2 (germline): MNHEY, SVGEGT. With V trimmed by 4 bases and J by 3 bases, 8 bases remained unmatched. CDR3 region: CASSSALAGYYEQYF. The CDR3 DNA follows: TGTGCCAGCAGTTCCGCGCTAGCGGGCTACTACGAGCAGTACTTC.

The chain couples TRBV6-1 to TRBJ1-2; 9 nucleotides align to TRBD1. Germline CDR1 MNHNS, CDR2 SASEGT. V lost 6 bases, J lost 6 bases, and 11 bases stayed unmatched. The CDR3 length is 15 residues. This chain's CDR3 is CASRRPGQGRHGYTF. CDR3 DNA sequence: TGTGCCAGCAGACGTCCGGGACAGGGAAGGCATGGCTACACCTTC.

The sample holds a few counts of this clonotype. J is TRBJ1-6 and V is TRBV6-1; D gene unclear. Trimming pared 5 bases from V and 0 bases from J, leaving 11 bases between. Per the germline V gene, CDR1 is MNHNS and CDR2 is SASEGT. CDR3 length equals 16 residues. The CDR3: CASSPVASSYNSPLHF. The DNA of the CDR3 is TGTGCCAGCAGTCCCGTCGCTAGCTCCTATAATTCACCCCTCCACTTT.

This clonotype was observed a handful of times. CDR3 sequence: CASSLGLAGIGETQYF. The CDR3 region has the DNA TGTGCCAGCAGCTTGGGACTAGCGGGAATCGGTGAGACCCAGTACTTC. The chain has TRBV9 and TRBJ2-5; 13 nucleotides align to TRBD2. V trimming: 4 bases; J trimming: 5 bases; junction bases outside the gene matches: 8. The CDR3 is 16 residues long. CDR1 and CDR2 from the germline V gene are SGDLS and YYNGEE.

The J gene is TRBJ2-1, the V gene TRBV7-2, with D perhaps TRBD2 (5 bases). Per germline, CDR1 SGHTA and CDR2 FQGNSA. The CDR3 covers 12 residues. V lost 5 bases and J lost 13, with 15 bases in between. The CDR3 nucleotides are TGTGCCAGCAGCCCCCGGACTGGCCCCCAGTTCTTC. Translated: CASSPRTGPQFF.

This clonotype was observed a handful of times. The chain employs TRBV5-6 and TRBJ2-7; 8 bases align to TRBD2. This CDR3 region has 15 residues. Trimming took 4 bases from V and 0 from J; bases not matched to a gene: 6. Germline V gene lookup returns CDR1 SGHDT and CDR2 YYEEEE. In DNA form, the CDR3 reads TGTGCCAGCAGCGGGAGCGGGGGTCGCTCCTACGAGCAGTACTTC. Protein: CASSGSGGRSYEQYF. The full variable domain, in which reference TRBV5-6 and TRBJ2-7 provide the parts outside the CDR3, is DAGVTQSPTHLIKTRGQQVTLRCSPKSGHDTVSWYQQALGQGPQFIFQYYEEEERQRGNFPDRFSGHQFPNYSSELNVNALLLGDSALYLCASSGSGGRSYEQYFGPGTRLTVT.

CDR3 region: CASSQSQGSRNTF. The DNA for the CDR3 is TGTGCCAGCAGCCAAAGCCAGGGATCTAGGAACACCTTC. J is TRBJ1-2 and V is TRBV3-1; TRBD1 is a possible D gene (5 bases). The CDR3 has 13 residues. With 2 bases removed from V and 12 bases from J, the gap between germline ends came to 16 bases. CDR1 is LGHDT, CDR2 YNNKEL, per germline (reference sequence).

The chain combines TRBV4-2 with TRBJ1-1; the D is unclear. The germline V and J ends were trimmed by 3 bases and 4 bases, with 21 bases remaining between them. Germline assignment: CDR1 LGHNA and CDR2 YNFKEQ. The CDR3 is 17 residues long. CDR3 bases: TGTGCCAGCAGCCAGATGGACGCTTCGGCGTTCACCACTGAAGCTTTCTTT. Protein sequence: CASSQMDASAFTTEAFF.

Many counts were recorded for this clonotype. This sequence joins TRBV7-2 and TRBJ2-1, with TRBD1 as a possible D gene (6 bases). The ends were cut back, 3 bases at V and 2 bases at J, with 8 bases in the middle. Germline CDR1 reads SGHTA; CDR2 reads FQGNSA. This CDR3 is built from 14 residues. In nucleotides, the CDR3 is TGTGCCAGCAGCTTCCGGACAGCCTACAATGAGCAGTTCTTC. It is translated as CASSFRTAYNEQFF.

This clonotype was detected a few times. V is TRBV4-3 and J is TRBJ2-2; perhaps TRBD1 as D (5 bases). V lost 3 bases, J lost 4 bases, and 6 bases lay in between. Germline-derived CDR1 and CDR2 are LGHNA and YSLEER. CDR3 length: 13 amino acids. The CDR3 DNA reads as TGCGCCAGCAGCCAGGACATCACCGGGGAGCTGTTTTTT. Amino acid sequence: CASSQDITGELFF.

The gene calls are TRBV7-2 and TRBJ2-7; 12 bases are shared with TRBD2. CDR1 is SGHTA, CDR2 FQGNSA, per germline. The CDR3 has 16 residues. V trimming: 5 bases; J trimming: 6 bases; junction bases outside the gene matches: 11. The CDR3 region is CASSRLAGEYISEQYF. The CDR3 DNA follows: TGTGCCAGCAGCCGACTAGCGGGAGAATACATAAGCGAGCAGTACTTC.

The gene calls are TRBV7-8 and TRBJ2-1, with 10 bases that match TRBD2. There are 15 residues in the CDR3. Germline CDR1 is SGHVS and CDR2 is FQNEAQ. V lost 5 bases, J lost 9 bases, and 10 bases stayed unmatched. CDR3 sequence reads: CASSSLAGVGGEQFF. CDR3 nucleotide sequence: TGTGCCAGCAGCAGCCTAGCGGGAGTCGGCGGTGAGCAGTTCTTC. The full variable domain, completed using reference TRBV7-8 and TRBJ2-1, is GAGVSQSPRYKVAKRGQDVALRCDPISGHVSLFWYQQALGQGPEFLTYFQNEAQLDKSGLPSDRFFAERPEGSVSTLKIQRTQQEDSAVYLCASSSLAGVGGEQFFGPGTRLTVL.

This sequence joins TRBV3-1 and TRBJ2-7; D call uncertain. The germline V gene encodes CDR1 LGHDT and CDR2 YNNKEL (reference sequence). Trimming pared 0 bases from V and 3 bases from J, leaving 9 bases between. The CDR3 runs to 14 residues. The CDR3 sequence is CASSQERQYYEQYF. CDR3 bases: TGTGCCAGCAGCCAAGAACGGCAATACTACGAGCAGTACTTC.

This clonotype was counted a few times. The rearrangement links TRBV10-2 to TRBJ2-7; 7 bases line up with TRBD1. V gave up 7 bases and J gave up 5 bases; unmatched junction bases: 8. The CDR3 length is 13 residues. The V gene's germline CDR1 is WSHSY and CDR2 SAAADI. Here the CDR3 reads CASTRQGPHEQYF. The CDR3 nucleotides read TGCGCCAGCACGAGACAGGGACCCCACGAGCAGTACTTC.

The chain has TRBV10-3 and TRBJ2-7; 9 nucleotides agree with TRBD1. Germline V lookup: CDR1 ENHRY, CDR2 SYGVKD. V shed 6 bases, J shed 5 bases, and the junction held 8 bases outside the gene matches. This CDR3 spans 14 amino acids. CDR3: CAIRRRDREHEQYF. The CDR3 DNA is TGTGCCATCAGACGGCGGGACAGGGAACACGAGCAGTACTTC.

In this sample, this clonotype turned up a few times. The chain links TRBV12-3 or TRBV12-4 to TRBJ1-2, with 8 bases matching TRBD1. The length of the CDR3 is 15 residues. The V gene end was trimmed by 6 bases and the J gene end by 2 bases; junction bases not matched to a gene: 8. The CDR3 DNA reads as TGTGCCAGCAGGAGGGACAGGAGATACAACTATGGCTACACCTTC. This gives the protein CASRRDRRYNYGYTF.

The table lists this clonotype with many counts. The chain couples TRBV29-1 to TRBJ2-2, with 8 bases aligning to TRBD1. Trimming took 2 bases from V and 1 from J; bases not matched to a gene: 6. Germline V lookup: CDR1 SQVTM, CDR2 ANQGSEA. This CDR3 has 16 residues. CDR3 region: CSVEKRGTGNTGELFF. CDR3 nucleotides: TGCAGCGTTGAAAAAAGAGGGACAGGGAACACCGGGGAGCTGTTTTTT.

CDR3 sequence reads: CASRSGRRKDTQYF. CDR3 nucleotide sequence: TGTGCCAGCAGAAGCGGGAGAAGGAAAGATACGCAGTATTTT. The V gene is TRBV28, the J gene TRBJ2-3; 8 bases align to TRBD2. CDR1 MDHEN and CDR2 SYDVKM come from the germline V gene. Trimming at V came to 6 bases and at J to 5 bases, leaving 7 bases not matched to a gene. The CDR3 loop spans 14 amino acids.

This chain connects TRBV6-1 to TRBJ2-1; D remains unclear. This CDR3 spans 13 amino acids. Trimming left V 5 bases short and J 8 bases short, with 13 bases between. Germline V gives CDR1 MNHNS, CDR2 SASEGT. This CDR3 is CASSLASFDEQFF. DNA of the CDR3: TGTGCCAGCAGTCTGGCGAGTTTTGATGAGCAGTTCTTC.

This clonotype was seen only a few times. This chain uses TRBV20-1 with TRBJ2-2; D is uncertain. The V gene's germline CDR1 is DFQATT and CDR2 SNEGSKA (reference sequence). CDR3 length: 14 amino acids. V was clipped by 1 base and J by 2 bases, with 8 bases between them. The CDR3 bases are TGCAGTGCTAGAGCCGGGCTAAACACCGGGGAGCTGTTTTTT. This codes for CSARAGLNTGELFF.

This clonotype has just a few counts. The chain carries TRBV5-1 and TRBJ2-2, with TRBD1 identical over 9 bases. The CDR3 has 14 amino acids. Trimming removed 5 bases from V and 6 bases from J; junction bases left unmatched: 5. CDR1 is SGHRS, CDR2 YFSETQ, per germline. This CDR3 reads CASRRTGESGELFF. Written as DNA, the CDR3 is TGCGCCAGCAGGCGGACAGGGGAATCCGGGGAGCTGTTTTTT.